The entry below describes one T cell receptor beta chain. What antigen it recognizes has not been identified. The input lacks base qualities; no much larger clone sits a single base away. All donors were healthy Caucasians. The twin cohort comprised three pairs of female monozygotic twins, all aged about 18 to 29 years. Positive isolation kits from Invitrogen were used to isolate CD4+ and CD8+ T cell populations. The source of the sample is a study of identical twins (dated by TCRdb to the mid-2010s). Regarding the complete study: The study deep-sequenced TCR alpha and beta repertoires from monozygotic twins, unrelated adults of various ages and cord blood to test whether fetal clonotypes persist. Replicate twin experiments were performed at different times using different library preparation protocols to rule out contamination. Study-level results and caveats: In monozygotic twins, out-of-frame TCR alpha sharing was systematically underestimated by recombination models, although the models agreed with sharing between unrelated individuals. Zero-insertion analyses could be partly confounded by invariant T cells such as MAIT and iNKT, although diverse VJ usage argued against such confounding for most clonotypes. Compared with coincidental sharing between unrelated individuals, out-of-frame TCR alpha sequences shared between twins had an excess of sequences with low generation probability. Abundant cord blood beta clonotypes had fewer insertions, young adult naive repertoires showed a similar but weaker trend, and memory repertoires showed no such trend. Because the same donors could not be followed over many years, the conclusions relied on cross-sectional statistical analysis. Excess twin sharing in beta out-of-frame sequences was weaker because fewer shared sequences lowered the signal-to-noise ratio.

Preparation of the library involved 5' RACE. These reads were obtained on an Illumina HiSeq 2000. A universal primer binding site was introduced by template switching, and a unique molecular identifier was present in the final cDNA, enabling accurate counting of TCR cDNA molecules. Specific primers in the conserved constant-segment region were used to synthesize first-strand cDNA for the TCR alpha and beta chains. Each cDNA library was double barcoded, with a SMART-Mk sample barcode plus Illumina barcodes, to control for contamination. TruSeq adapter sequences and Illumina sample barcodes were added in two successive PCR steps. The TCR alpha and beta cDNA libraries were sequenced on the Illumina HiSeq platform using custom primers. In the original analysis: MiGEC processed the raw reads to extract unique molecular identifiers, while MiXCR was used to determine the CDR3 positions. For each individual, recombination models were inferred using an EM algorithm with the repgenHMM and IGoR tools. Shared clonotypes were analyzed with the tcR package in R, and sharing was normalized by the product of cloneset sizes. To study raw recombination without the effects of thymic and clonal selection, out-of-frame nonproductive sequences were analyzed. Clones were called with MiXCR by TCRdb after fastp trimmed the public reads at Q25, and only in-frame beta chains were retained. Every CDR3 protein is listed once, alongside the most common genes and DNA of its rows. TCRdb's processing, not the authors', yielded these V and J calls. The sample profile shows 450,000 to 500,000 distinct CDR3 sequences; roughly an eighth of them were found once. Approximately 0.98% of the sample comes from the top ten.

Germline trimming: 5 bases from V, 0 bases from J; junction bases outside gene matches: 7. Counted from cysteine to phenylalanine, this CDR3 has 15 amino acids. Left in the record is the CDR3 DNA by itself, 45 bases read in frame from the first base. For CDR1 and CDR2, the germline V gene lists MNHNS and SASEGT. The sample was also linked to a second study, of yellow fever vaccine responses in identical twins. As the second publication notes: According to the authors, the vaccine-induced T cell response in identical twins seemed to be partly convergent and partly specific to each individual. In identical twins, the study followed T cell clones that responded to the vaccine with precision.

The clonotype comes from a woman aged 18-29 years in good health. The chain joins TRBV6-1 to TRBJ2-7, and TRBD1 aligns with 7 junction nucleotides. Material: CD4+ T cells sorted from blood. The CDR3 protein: CASSRQGSPSYEQYF. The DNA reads TGTGCCAGCAGTCGACAGGGATCGCCCTCCTACGAGCAGTACTTC.